A selection of T cell receptor beta chains follows, all from one sample in a study of tumor-infiltrating lymphocytes in primary liver carcinoma. Using its own MiXCR run on the multiplex PCR reads, TCRdb lists one record per CDR3 protein. The table records 80,000 to 100,000 distinct CDR3 sequences, about 70% of them present only once. What was sequenced was tumor-adjacent normal liver tissue. Every receptor here comes from a man aged 35 to 55 with primary liver carcinoma and hepatitis B virus infection. Each CDR3 is given with its conserved first and last residue. D genes are given only for firm matches. The listing skips clone size in some rows; elsewhere it reads once, few, many or a size class.

j_gene | d_gene | abundance | v_gene | CDR3aa | CDR3nt
TRBJ2-5 | . | once | TRBV11-2 | CASRHRDSAHQETRYF | TGTGCCAGTAGACACCGGGACTCGGCCCACCAAGAGACCCGGTATTTC
TRBJ1-2 | . | . | TRBV29-1 | CSAVLTRNYGYTF | TGCAGCGCCGTTCTGACCCGAAACTATGGCTACACCTTC
TRBJ2-2 | . | . | TRBV11-2 | CASSLEMKTGELFF | TGTGCCAGCAGCTTAGAGATGAAAACCGGGGAGCTGTTTTTT
TRBJ2-7 | . | . | TRBV19 | CASSYLSGPYYEQYF | TGTGCCAGTAGTTACCTCAGCGGGCCCTACTACGAGCAGTACTTC
TRBJ2-3 | . | . | TRBV11-1 | CPSSYGTGTDTQYF | TGTCCCAGCAGCTACGGGACTGGAACAGATACGCAGTATTTT
TRBJ2-1 | . | . | TRBV6-5 | CANSSLASHNEQFF | TGTGCCAACAGTTCATTAGCTTCCCACAATGAGCAGTTCTTC
TRBJ1-1 | . | . | TRBV29-1 | CSVDAGQRNTEAFF | TGCAGCGTAGACGCTGGACAGAGAAACACTGAGGCTTTCTTC
TRBJ2-5 | . | many | TRBV4-1 | CASSQGDRQETQYF | TGCGCCAGCAGCCAAGGAGACCGCCAAGAGACCCAGTACTTC
TRBJ2-4 | TRBD2 | once | TRBV5-6 | CASSTKGLAGVNKSIQYF | TGTGCCAGCAGTACCAAGGGACTAGCGGGAGTAAACAAAAGCATTCAGTACTTC
TRBJ2-1 | TRBD2 | . | TRBV4-2 | CASSQDGTSGSNERFF | TGTGCCAGCAGCCAAGATGGGACTAGCGGGAGCAATGAACGGTTCTTC
TRBJ1-5 | . | . | TRBV11-3 | CASSQARVDSVLCYNKPQHF | TGTGCCAGCAGCCAGGCCCGAGTAGACAGCGTGTTATGCTATAATAAGCCCCAGCATTTT
TRBJ1-3 | TRBD1 | many | TRBV7-9 | CASSHGQAGNTIYF | TGTGCCAGCAGCCACGGACAGGCTGGAAACACCATATATTTT
TRBJ1-3 | . | . | TRBV4-1 | CTNNQDLWEGGRSGNTIYF | TGCACCAACAACCAAGATCTCTGGGAAGGGGGGAGGTCTGGAAACACCATATATTTT
TRBJ2-3 | TRBD2 | . | TRBV4-1 | CASWPKITSGGPAGQYF | TGCGCCAGCTGGCCTAAGATCACTAGCGGGGGGCCCGCGGGGCAGTATTTT
TRBJ2-7 | . | . | TRBV21-1 | CASSKALSITSSYELYF | TGTGCCAGCAGCAAAGCGCTTTCCATAACCAGCTCCTACGAGCTGTACTTC
TRBJ2-4 | TRBD2 | many | TRBV6-1 | CASSAWGTSGTGTKNIQYF | TGTGCCAGCAGTGCGTGGGGGACTAGCGGGACCGGGACCAAAAACATTCAGTACTTC
TRBJ2-1 | . | many | TRBV6-1 | CASSVTEGAEQFF | TGTGCCAGCAGTGTTACGGAGGGAGCTGAGCAGTTCTTC
TRBJ1-1 | . | many | TRBV29-1 | CSVVDTEAFF | TGCAGCGTTGTGGACACTGAAGCTTTCTTT